This T cell receptor (beta chain) was found in a study of beta chain features in type 1 diabetes. Study-level background: Across the samples, 100 million to 130 million sorted cells were examined in total.

Of the isolated RNA, all was reverse transcribed, and so the sequenced material was expressed TCRB transcripts. Assay used: immunoSEQ multiplex PCR; TCRdb lists only in-frame clones, some missing. This table has 850,000 to 900,000 clones, around a sixth appearing once. A remark on this clone: Its specificity is unknown.

Trimming stripped 2 bases from V and 7 bases from J, with 18 bases between. CDR3 length equals 16 residues. CDR1 and CDR2 (germline): SNHLY, FYNNEI. Findings and limits, study-wide: It was among patients, rather than healthy donors, that naive, central memory and Treg TCRB repertoires appeared more similar. Moderate yet significant TCRB CDR3 shortening was seen in Type 1 diabetes patients in all four CD4+ subsets. Junctions at VDJ sites from type 1 diabetes patients had fewer insertions and more deletions.

The chain uses TRBV2 and TRBJ2-1; D perhaps matches TRBD2 (6 bases). The sequence was obtained from a woman aged 18-30 years in good health. The sequenced sample was naive CD4+ T cells from blood. This chain's CDR3 is CASSERRLVERNEQFF. The CDR3, as DNA: TGTGCCAGCAGTGAACGACGACTAGTAGAGAGGAATGAGCAGTTCTTC.